Shown below are 26 T cell receptor beta chains from a single sample sequenced in a study of shared clonotypes between healthy human individuals. The table came from immunoSEQ multiplex PCR; TCRdb's copy has only in-frame clones and leaves some out. The sample shows roughly 500,000 clones, 90% to 96% of them seen only once. Sequencing was carried out using naive CD4+ T cells sorted from blood. As to subset: CD45RA+ positively selected. These receptors were taken from a woman aged 30 to 39 in good health.

The chain recombines TRBV7-9 with TRBJ1-2; 10 bases are a match to TRBD1. The CDR3 spans 15 residues. Per germline, CDR1 SEHNR and CDR2 FQNEAQ (reference sequence). The V and J ends lost 6 bases and 3 bases, in that order; junction bases with no gene match: 7. Written as DNA, the CDR3 is TGTGCCAGCAGATCGGACAGGGGGGCTGACTATGGCTACACCTTC. Protein product: CASRSDRGADYGYTF.

The chain links TRBV15 to TRBJ2-1; D perhaps matches TRBD2 (6 bases). Germline V gene data show CDR1 as LNHNV and CDR2 as YYDKDF (reference sequence). The CDR3 totals 17 residues. Trimming removed 5 bases at V and 0 bases at J, with 17 bases between. The CDR3 nucleotides are TGTGCCACCAGCGAGCCCCTCGGGAGAAGCTCCTACAATGAGCAGTTCTTC. It is translated as CATSEPLGRSSYNEQFF.

This clone appeared a single time. Different DNA sequences within this sample yield the same CDR3. The CDR3 here is CASSLTLNTEAFF. The CDR3 DNA sequence: TGCGCCAGCAGCCTAACACTGAACACTGAAGCTTTCTTT. This rearrangement joins TRBV5-1 to TRBJ1-1; D unclear. CDR1 SGHRS and CDR2 YFSETQ come from the germline V gene. This CDR3 is built from 13 residues. The V end was cut by 4 bases, the J end by 0 bases, with 7 bases between. The full variable domain, with the rest looked up from reference TRBV5-1 and TRBJ1-1, is KAGVTQTPRYLIKTRGQQVTLSCSPISGHRSVSWYQQTPGQGLQFLFEYFSETQRNKGNFPGRFSGRQFSNSRSEMNVSTLELGDSALYLCASSLTLNTEAFFGQGTRLTVV.

This clone was counted only a few times. The V gene is TRBV18, the J gene TRBJ1-3, with no clear D. CDR1 is KGHSH and CDR2 is LQKENI in the germline V gene. V was pared by 1 base and J by 0 bases, with 7 bases between. The CDR3 is 15 residues long. The CDR3 DNA sequence: TGTGCCAGCTCACCACGTGAGTTCTCTGGAAACACCATATATTTT. Amino acid sequence: CASSPREFSGNTIYF.

This chain uses TRBV5-1 with TRBJ1-5; D gene uncertain. With 4 bases removed from V and 6 bases from J, the gap between germline ends came to 8 bases. Germline assignment: CDR1 SGHRS and CDR2 YFSETQ. The CDR3 has 12 residues. CDR3 amino acids: CASSQDGQPQHF. The CDR3 region has the DNA TGCGCCAGCAGCCAGGACGGTCAGCCCCAGCATTTT.

The V gene is TRBV19, the J gene TRBJ1-5; D possibly corresponds to TRBD1 (6 bases). The germline V gene encodes CDR1 LNHDA and CDR2 SQIVND (reference sequence). Trimming pared 7 bases from V and 6 bases from J, leaving 19 bases between. This CDR3 is 15 amino acids long. The CDR3 is CASTQSHRDGQPQHF. CDR3 coding DNA: TGTGCCAGTACCCAGTCCCACAGGGATGGTCAGCCCCAGCATTTT.

The V and J genes are TRBV2 and TRBJ1-5, with 7 positions matching TRBD1. V was pared by 6 bases and J by 4 bases, with 9 bases of the junction left unmatched. From germline, CDR1 is SNHLY and CDR2 FYNNEI. This CDR3 region has 15 residues. The CDR3 reads CASRETGVGNQPQHF. CDR3 bases: TGTGCCAGCAGGGAAACAGGGGTGGGGAATCAGCCCCAGCATTTT.

This chain uses TRBV5-1 with TRBJ2-3; TRBD2 matches at 10 bases. Germline-derived CDR1 and CDR2 are SGHRS and YFSETQ. This CDR3 has 17 residues. The V gene end was trimmed by 6 bases and the J gene end by 1 base; junction bases not matched to a gene: 11. In DNA, the CDR3 is TGCGCCAGCATGCCGCGGCTAGCGGGAGACGGCACAGATACGCAGTATTTT. Encoded protein: CASMPRLAGDGTDTQYF. Supplemented by reference TRBV5-1 and TRBJ2-3, the full variable domain reads KAGVTQTPRYLIKTRGQQVTLSCSPISGHRSVSWYQQTPGQGLQFLFEYFSETQRNKGNFPGRFSGRQFSNSRSEMNVSTLELGDSALYLCASMPRLAGDGTDTQYFGPGTRLTVL.

The chain is built from TRBV30 and TRBJ2-3; possibly TRBD2 for D (5 bases). Trimming shortened V by 0 bases and J by 6 bases, and 13 bases separated the two germline ends. This CDR3 has 14 amino acids. Looked up from germline, CDR1 is GTSNPN and CDR2 is SVGIG (reference sequence). CDR3 sequence reads: CAWSVPGNRDTQYF. DNA for the CDR3: TGTGCCTGGAGTGTACCCGGGAACCGGGATACGCAGTATTTT.

V and J are TRBV15 and TRBJ1-3; the D gene is possibly TRBD1 (6 bases). Germline loops: CDR1 LNHNV, CDR2 YYDKDF (reference sequence). V was cut by 3 bases and J by 0 bases, with 12 bases left in between. This CDR3 region has 16 residues. The CDR3 spells CATSRGGTPSGNTIYF. CDR3 coding DNA: TGTGCCACCAGCAGGGGGGGGACACCCTCTGGAAACACCATATATTTT. Full variable domain (outside the CDR3, taken from reference TRBV15 and TRBJ1-3): DAMVIQNPRYQVTQFGKPVTLSCSQTLNHNVMYWYQQKSSQAPKLLFHYYDKDFNNEADTPDNFQSRRPNTSFCFLDIRSPGLGDTAMYLCATSRGGTPSGNTIYFGEGSWLTVV.

The chain has TRBV11-3 and TRBJ2-5; possibly TRBD2 for D (6 bases). The V end was cut by 1 base, the J end by 5 bases, with 11 bases between. This CDR3 spans 14 amino acids. From germline, CDR1 is SGHNT and CDR2 YENEEA. The CDR3 loop is CASSLVPGVETQYF. The CDR3 DNA sequence: TGTGCCAGCAGCTTAGTACCGGGGGTTGAGACCCAGTACTTC.

The V call is TRBV11-2, the J call TRBJ2-1, with 7 nucleotides matching TRBD2. Germline CDR1 and CDR2: SGHAT and FQNNGV. This CDR3 contains 15 residues. The trim removed 5 bases at V and 7 bases at J, leaving 11 bases unmatched. For the CDR3, the DNA is TGTGCCAGCAGCCAAAGGACTAGGTCTCCAAATGAGCAGTTCTTC. Translating gives CASSQRTRSPNEQFF.

This chain links TRBV28 with TRBJ2-5, with D perhaps TRBD2 (5 bases). The CDR3 runs 13 residues. Trimming shortened V by 6 bases and J by 9 bases, and 17 bases separated the two germline ends. Germline V gene sequence: CDR1 MDHEN, CDR2 SYDVKM. As DNA, the CDR3 is TGTGCCAGCAGCCCGCTTAGCGAAGTGGCCCAGTACTTC. Its translation is CASSPLSEVAQYF.

This clone showed up just once. The chain employs TRBV30 and TRBJ2-3; a weak D match, TRBD1 (6 bases). The V and J ends lost 0 bases and 11 bases respectively, with 12 bases between them. Germline V gene lookup returns CDR1 GTSNPN and CDR2 SVGIG (reference sequence). There are 12 residues in the CDR3. The CDR3 is CAWSVLQGGQYF. The CDR3 DNA reads as TGTGCCTGGAGTGTATTACAGGGTGGGCAGTATTTT. The full variable domain, its missing parts supplied by reference TRBV30 and TRBJ2-3, is SQTIHQWPATLVQPVGSPLSLECTVEGTSNPNLYWYRQAAGRGLQLLFYSVGIGQISSEVPQNLSASRPQDRQFILSSKKLLLSDSGFYLCAWSVLQGGQYFGPGTRLTVL.

About this clone: Additional DNA sequences in this sample encode the identical CDR3. The chain is built from TRBV12-5 and TRBJ2-3, with D unclear. The CDR3 loop spans 13 amino acids. Germline CDR1 LGHNT, CDR2 FRNRAP. V gave up 5 bases and J gave up 2 bases, with 8 bases separating them. The CDR3 loop reads CASGSPYTDTQYF. The CDR3, as DNA: TGTGCTAGTGGTAGTCCTTACACAGATACGCAGTATTTT. The variable domain in full, with the rest retrieved from reference TRBV12-5 and TRBJ2-3, is DARVTQTPRHKVTEMGQEVTMRCQPILGHNTVFWYRQTMMQGLELLAYFRNRAPLDDSGMPKDRFSAEMPDATLATLKIQPSEPRDSAVYFCASGSPYTDTQYFGPGTRLTVL.

This chain connects TRBV5-1 to TRBJ2-5, with 9 positions matching TRBD2. The assigned J gene may be wrong: the sequence end matches TRBJ2-7 better. The V gene's germline CDR1 is SGHRS and CDR2 YFSETQ. There are 15 residues in the CDR3. Here the CDR3 reads CASSLVLAGTYEQYF. Written as DNA, the CDR3 is TGCGCCAGCAGCTTGGTGCTAGCGGGAACCTACGAGCAGTACTTC.

This chain uses TRBV7-7 with TRBJ2-7, with 7 nucleotides matching TRBD1. Germline lookup yields CDR1 SSHAT and CDR2 FNYEAQ (reference sequence). Germline trimming cut 5 bases from V and 0 bases from J; bases unmatched to any gene: 7. This CDR3 has 15 residues. The CDR3 DNA is TGTGCCAGCAGCCCTCAGACAGGGTACTCCTACGAGCAGTACTTC. It is translated as CASSPQTGYSYEQYF.

The sample holds one count of this clone. This sequence joins TRBV6-5 and TRBJ2-7; D not certain. V lost 4 bases and J 4 bases, leaving 11 bases between the germline ends. The CDR3 is made up of 13 amino acids. Germline CDR1 is MNHEY and CDR2 is SVGAGI. The CDR3 bases are TGTGCCAGCAGTTCCCACTCGAGGTACGAGCAGTACTTC. It specifies CASSSHSRYEQYF.

This clone was observed once. J is TRBJ1-5 and V is TRBV4-2, with D unresolved. V was pared by 9 bases and J by 1 base, with 16 bases between. The V gene's germline CDR1 is LGHNA and CDR2 YNFKEQ. The CDR3 has 15 residues. The CDR3 DNA reads TGTGCCAGTAGAGAAGTTTGGGAAAGCAATCAGCCCCAGCATTTT. Its translation is CASREVWESNQPQHF.

The chain recombines TRBV28 with TRBJ2-1, with D perhaps TRBD2 (6 bases). V was cut by 1 base and J by 8 bases, with 12 bases left in between. Germline V gives CDR1 MDHEN, CDR2 SYDVKM. The CDR3 sequence is 14 residues long. The CDR3 is CASSLFWSSDEQFF. CDR3 coding DNA: TGTGCCAGCAGTTTATTCTGGTCTAGCGATGAGCAGTTCTTC.

The J gene is TRBJ1-2, the V gene TRBV28, with 7 bases matching TRBD1. Unmatched junction bases numbered 7, after V lost 6 bases and J lost 6 bases. The CDR3 is 13 residues long. CDR1 is MDHEN, CDR2 SYDVKM, per germline. The CDR3 DNA is TGTGCCAGCAGAATATGGACAGGCCATGGCTACACCTTC. Amino acids: CASRIWTGHGYTF.

The gene calls are TRBV5-1 and TRBJ2-3; D may be TRBD2 (6 bases). The germline V and J ends were trimmed by 0 bases and 1 base, with 12 bases remaining between them. There are 16 residues in the CDR3. Germline V CDR1 and CDR2: SGHRS, YFSETQ. CDR3 amino acids: CASSLVRASGTDTQYF. DNA for the CDR3: TGCGCCAGCAGCTTGGTGCGGGCTAGCGGCACAGATACGCAGTATTTT.

The chain couples TRBV19 to TRBJ1-2; D gene unclear. The CDR3 contains 16 residues. With 0 bases removed from V and 2 bases from J, the gap between germline ends came to 13 bases. CDR1 is LNHDA, CDR2 SQIVND, per germline (reference sequence). In nucleotides, the CDR3 is TGTGCCAGTAGTATAGATCGGAAGGGATCGAACTATGGCTACACCTTC. Translating it yields CASSIDRKGSNYGYTF. Based on the CDR3 plus reference TRBV19 and TRBJ1-2, the full variable domain is DGGITQSPKYLFRKEGQNVTLSCEQNLNHDAMYWYRQDPGQGLRLIYYSQIVNDFQKGDIAEGYSVSREKKESFPLTVTSAQKNPTAFYLCASSIDRKGSNYGYTFGSGTRLTVV.

The chain joins TRBV6-4 to TRBJ2-2, with unresolved D. Per the germline V gene, CDR1 is MRHNA and CDR2 is SNTAGT. This CDR3 is 13 amino acids long. With 2 bases removed from V and 6 bases from J, the gap between germline ends came to 7 bases. In DNA form, the CDR3 reads TGTGCCAGCAGTGACCAGCCTTCCGGGGAGCTGTTTTTT. Its translation: CASSDQPSGELFF.

The table lists this clone with a count of one. The chain combines TRBV10-3 with TRBJ2-1; D remains unclear. The CDR3 length is 13 residues. V lost 2 bases, J lost 2 bases, and 4 bases lay in between. CDR1 is ENHRY, CDR2 SYGVKD, per germline. CDR3 sequence: CAISERAYNEQFF. Written as DNA, the CDR3 is TGTGCCATCAGTGAGAGGGCCTACAATGAGCAGTTCTTC.

The chain joins TRBV25-1 to TRBJ2-1, with 11 bases identical to TRBD2. J gave up 8 bases and V 4 bases, and 10 bases lay outside the gene matches. The CDR3 runs to 16 residues. The germline V gene has CDR1 MGHDK and CDR2 SYGVNS. Written as DNA, the CDR3 is TGTGCCAGCAGTGGATCCCTAGGACTAGCGGGTGATGAGCAGTTCTTC. This gives the protein CASSGSLGLAGDEQFF.